This TCR beta chain was recorded in a study of blood T cell repertoires in COVID-19. Generated by immunoSEQ multiplex PCR, the TCRdb table keeps only in-frame clones and is missing some. The data show about 170,000 clones, with about 85% seen just once and roughly 1.1% held by the top ten. V was clipped by 2 bases and J by 2 bases; unmatched bases: 5. The CDR3 totals 15 residues. From germline, CDR1 is SGHRS and CDR2 YFSETQ. The chain has TRBV5-1 and TRBJ2-7; 9 nucleotides agree with TRBD1. This clonotype was obtained from a man aged 60 to 75 who had recovered from COVID-19. The sequenced material came from peripheral blood. The CDR3 spells CASSFQTGGPYEQYF. CDR3 coding DNA: TGCGCCAGCAGCTTTCAGACAGGGGGACCCTACGAGCAGTACTTC.